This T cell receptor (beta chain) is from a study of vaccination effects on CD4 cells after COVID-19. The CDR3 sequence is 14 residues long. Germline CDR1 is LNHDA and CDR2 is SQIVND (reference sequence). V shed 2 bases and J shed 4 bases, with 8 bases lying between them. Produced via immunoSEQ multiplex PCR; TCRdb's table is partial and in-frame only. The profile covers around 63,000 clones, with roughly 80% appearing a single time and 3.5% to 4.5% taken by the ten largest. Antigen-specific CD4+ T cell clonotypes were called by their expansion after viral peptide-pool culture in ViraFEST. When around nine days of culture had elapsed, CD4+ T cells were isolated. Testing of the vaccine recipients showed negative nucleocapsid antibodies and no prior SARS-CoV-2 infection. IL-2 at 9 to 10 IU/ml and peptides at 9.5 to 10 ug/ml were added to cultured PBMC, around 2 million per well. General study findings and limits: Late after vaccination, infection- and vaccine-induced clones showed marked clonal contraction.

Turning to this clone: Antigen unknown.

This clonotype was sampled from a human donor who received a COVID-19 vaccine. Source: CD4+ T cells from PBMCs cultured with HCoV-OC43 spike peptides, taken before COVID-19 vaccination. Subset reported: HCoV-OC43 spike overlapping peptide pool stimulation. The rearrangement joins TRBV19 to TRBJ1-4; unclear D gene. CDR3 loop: CASSIRQVNEKLFF. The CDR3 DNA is TGTGCCAGTAGTATAAGGCAAGTTAATGAAAAACTGTTTTTT.